These T cell receptor beta chains were read from a single sample in a study of blood T cell repertoires in COVID-19. Repertoires were generated with immunoSEQ multiplex PCR, while TCRdb's copy carries only in-frame clones and drops some. The table has fewer than 200,000 clones, 85% seen once. Input material: peripheral blood. These receptors were collected from a human donor with acute or convalescent COVID-19. The donor label of this sample is uncertain. Both conserved end residues are part of each CDR3. The order of the fields is V gene, J gene, D gene, clone size, CDR3 DNA, CDR3 protein. The D gene is left open where the match is weak. Size is stated for part of the rows, as once, few or many counts, or as a class when the clone is expanded.

V gene: TRBV7-6; J gene: TRBJ2-3; D gene: TRBD1; clone size: .; CDR3 DNA: TGTGCCAGCAGCTTAGGACAGGGTAGGGCAGATACGCAGTATTTT; CDR3 protein: CASSLGQGRADTQYF
V gene: TRBV7-9; J gene: TRBJ1-1; D gene: TRBD1; clone size: .; CDR3 DNA: TGTGCCAGCAGCCCCGCAGGGGGAGAAGCTTTCTTT; CDR3 protein: CASSPAGGEAFF
V gene: TRBV18; J gene: TRBJ1-6; D gene: .; clone size: once; CDR3 DNA: TGTGCCAGCTCATTGGGCATGAGCTCCTATAATTCACCCCTCCACTTT; CDR3 protein: CASSLGMSSYNSPLHF
V gene: TRBV6-1; J gene: TRBJ2-5; D gene: TRBD2; clone size: many; CDR3 DNA: TGTGCCAGCAGTGAAGCGCTAGCGGGGGTGGAAGAGACCCAGTACTTC; CDR3 protein: CASSEALAGVEETQYF
V gene: TRBV5-1; J gene: TRBJ2-3; D gene: TRBD2; clone size: once; CDR3 DNA: TGCGCCCGCAGCTTGATTGCGGCGGGGGGCGGGGGAGATACGCAGTATTTT; CDR3 protein: CARSLIAAGGGGDTQYF
V gene: TRBV18; J gene: TRBJ2-1; D gene: TRBD1; clone size: .; CDR3 DNA: TGTGCCAGCTCCGGAGTGTGGGACAGAGAGGGCAATGAGCAGTTCTTC; CDR3 protein: CASSGVWDREGNEQFF
V gene: TRBV19; J gene: TRBJ2-1; D gene: TRBD1; clone size: .; CDR3 DNA: TGTGCCAGTAGGAGACAGGGGCTGGTTACTATTTCGGACTCCTACAATGAGCAGTTCTTC; CDR3 protein: CASRRQGLVTISDSYNEQFF
V gene: TRBV30; J gene: TRBJ1-2; D gene: .; clone size: .; CDR3 DNA: TGTGCCTGGAGTGTTAATGTGGGCTACACCTTC; CDR3 protein: CAWSVNVGYTF
V gene: TRBV19; J gene: TRBJ2-2; D gene: TRBD1; clone size: once; CDR3 DNA: TGTGCCAGTAGTGCCTGGACAGGGTCCGGGGAGCTGTTTTTT; CDR3 protein: CASSAWTGSGELFF
V gene: TRBV7-9; J gene: TRBJ1-4; D gene: .; clone size: .; CDR3 DNA: TGTGCCAGCAGCCTAGGACACGCTAATGAAAAACTGTTTTTT; CDR3 protein: CASSLGHANEKLFF
V gene: TRBV2; J gene: TRBJ1-5; D gene: TRBD1; clone size: .; CDR3 DNA: TGTGCCAGCAGTGACAGGGGGCGAAGTCAGCCCCAGCATTTT; CDR3 protein: CASSDRGRSQPQHF
V gene: TRBV7-6; J gene: TRBJ2-7; D gene: TRBD1; clone size: .; CDR3 DNA: TGTGCCAGCAGCCCGAGACAGACAGGGGAGTACGAGCAGTACTTC; CDR3 protein: CASSPRQTGEYEQYF
V gene: TRBV15; J gene: TRBJ1-1; D gene: TRBD1; clone size: few; CDR3 DNA: TGTGCCACCAGCGGGAACCAGGGGGCGCAGAAAACTGAAGCTTTCTTT; CDR3 protein: CATSGNQGAQKTEAFF
V gene: TRBV29-1; J gene: TRBJ2-1; D gene: TRBD1; clone size: once; CDR3 DNA: TGCAGCGTTGGGCAGGGGGTATCGAATGAGCAGTTCTTC; CDR3 protein: CSVGQGVSNEQFF
V gene: TRBV2; J gene: TRBJ1-2; D gene: TRBD1; clone size: few; CDR3 DNA: TGTGCCAGCCGTTTCACCGGGACAGGGGCGGTAGGCTACACCTTC; CDR3 protein: CASRFTGTGAVGYTF
V gene: TRBV6-5; J gene: TRBJ1-1; D gene: TRBD1; clone size: once; CDR3 DNA: TGTGCCAGTGGGGGACAGGGGTACACTGAAGCTTTCTTT; CDR3 protein: CASGGQGYTEAFF
V gene: TRBV19; J gene: TRBJ2-7; D gene: TRBD1; clone size: .; CDR3 DNA: TGTGCCAGTAGTATAGGGACAGGGAGCTCCTACGAGCAGTACTTC; CDR3 protein: CASSIGTGSSYEQYF
V gene: TRBV3-1/TRBV3-2; J gene: TRBJ1-1; D gene: .; clone size: .; CDR3 DNA: TGTGCCAGCAGCTGGGACTCTGGAGGGACTGAAGCTTTCTTT; CDR3 protein: CASSWDSGGTEAFF
V gene: TRBV25-1; J gene: TRBJ1-1; D gene: TRBD1; clone size: .; CDR3 DNA: TGTGCCAGCAGTGATACAGGGGTGAACACTGAAGCTTTCTTT; CDR3 protein: CASSDTGVNTEAFF
V gene: TRBV7-2; J gene: TRBJ2-5; D gene: .; clone size: .; CDR3 DNA: TGTGCCAGCAGCTTAGAGCGAGGAGAGACCCAGTACTTC; CDR3 protein: CASSLERGETQYF
V gene: TRBV10-2; J gene: TRBJ2-3; D gene: TRBD2; clone size: .; CDR3 DNA: TGCGCCAGCAGTCCCAGGACCCGGGGGACTAACACAGATACGCAGTATTTT; CDR3 protein: CASSPRTRGTNTDTQYF
V gene: TRBV11-2; J gene: TRBJ1-1; D gene: TRBD1; clone size: .; CDR3 DNA: TGTGCCAGCAGCCGCGACAGGGTGCGTGAAGCTTTCTTT; CDR3 protein: CASSRDRVREAFF
V gene: TRBV7-9; J gene: TRBJ2-2; D gene: TRBD1; clone size: .; CDR3 DNA: TGTGCCAGCAGCTCACGGGGACAGGGGGGTTCCGGGGAGCTGTTTTTT; CDR3 protein: CASSSRGQGGSGELFF
V gene: TRBV18; J gene: TRBJ2-5; D gene: .; clone size: .; CDR3 DNA: TGTGCCAGCCAACGGGACACACAAGAGACCCAGTACTTC; CDR3 protein: CASQRDTQETQYF
V gene: TRBV21-1; J gene: TRBJ2-7; D gene: .; clone size: .; CDR3 DNA: TGTGCCAGCACAGCGAGGAACGAGCAGTACTTC; CDR3 protein: CASTARNEQYF
V gene: TRBV28; J gene: TRBJ1-1; D gene: TRBD1; clone size: .; CDR3 DNA: TGTGCCAGCAGTGCCCCGGACAGGGGCACTGAAGCTTTCTTT; CDR3 protein: CASSAPDRGTEAFF
V gene: TRBV5-1; J gene: TRBJ2-1; D gene: TRBD2; clone size: .; CDR3 DNA: TGCGCCAGCAGCTTGGGGTCTAGCGGGGGGAAAGATGAGCAGTTCTTC; CDR3 protein: CASSLGSSGGKDEQFF
V gene: TRBV18; J gene: TRBJ2-3; D gene: TRBD2; clone size: .; CDR3 DNA: TGTGCCAGCTCACCAAACACTAGCGGGTTACAGTATTTT; CDR3 protein: CASSPNTSGLQYF
V gene: TRBV6-5; J gene: TRBJ2-7; D gene: TRBD1; clone size: .; CDR3 DNA: TGTGCCAGCAGTCAGGGACAGGGGTTCTACGAGCAGTACTTC; CDR3 protein: CASSQGQGFYEQYF
V gene: TRBV28; J gene: TRBJ1-6; D gene: .; clone size: .; CDR3 DNA: TGTGCCAGCACCCTTCCCCAGGGGACTTCACCCCTCCACTTT; CDR3 protein: CASTLPQGTSPLHF
V gene: TRBV11-1; J gene: TRBJ2-2; D gene: .; clone size: .; CDR3 DNA: TGTGCCAGCAGGCCACAGGGAAACACCGGGGAGCTGTTTTTT; CDR3 protein: CASRPQGNTGELFF
V gene: TRBV5-4; J gene: TRBJ2-2; D gene: .; clone size: .; CDR3 DNA: TGTGCCAGCAGCCTCCCCGCGAACACCGGGGAGCTGTTTTTT; CDR3 protein: CASSLPANTGELFF
V gene: TRBV18; J gene: TRBJ1-6; D gene: .; clone size: .; CDR3 DNA: TGTGCCAGCTCACCACTCGCAGGGGACGGTAATTCACCCCTCCACTTT; CDR3 protein: CASSPLAGDGNSPLHF
V gene: TRBV11-3; J gene: TRBJ1-2; D gene: .; clone size: .; CDR3 DNA: TGTGCCAGCAGCCTGGACTCTCGGGGCTACACCTTC; CDR3 protein: CASSLDSRGYTF
V gene: TRBV2; J gene: TRBJ2-1; D gene: .; clone size: .; CDR3 DNA: TGTGCCAGCAGTGTTAACTACAATGAGCAGTTCTTC; CDR3 protein: CASSVNYNEQFF
V gene: TRBV25-1; J gene: TRBJ1-2; D gene: TRBD1; clone size: .; CDR3 DNA: TGTGCCAGCAGTGGGGACAGGTTCTATGGCTACACCTTC; CDR3 protein: CASSGDRFYGYTF
V gene: TRBV5-4; J gene: TRBJ2-4; D gene: TRBD1; clone size: .; CDR3 DNA: TGTGCCAGCAGCAAAACAGGGGGCAAAAACATTCAGTACTTC; CDR3 protein: CASSKTGGKNIQYF
V gene: TRBV11-3; J gene: TRBJ1-4; D gene: TRBD1; clone size: .; CDR3 DNA: TGTGCCAGCAGCTTGTTCAGGGGGAATGAAAAACTGTTTTTT; CDR3 protein: CASSLFRGNEKLFF
V gene: TRBV30; J gene: TRBJ2-5; D gene: TRBD1; clone size: .; CDR3 DNA: TGTGCCTGGAGTCCTGGACAGGAGATACAAGAGACCCAGTACTTC; CDR3 protein: CAWSPGQEIQETQYF
V gene: TRBV19; J gene: TRBJ2-3; D gene: TRBD2; clone size: .; CDR3 DNA: TGTGCCAGTAGTATTGATTGGGCGCCGCTAGCGGGGGTTTCAGATACGCAGTATTTT; CDR3 protein: CASSIDWAPLAGVSDTQYF
V gene: TRBV2; J gene: TRBJ2-7; D gene: .; clone size: once; CDR3 DNA: TGTGCCAGCAGAGGGGGAAGCTCGCGAATACACGAGCAGTACTTC; CDR3 protein: CASRGGSSRIHEQYF
V gene: TRBV30; J gene: TRBJ1-6; D gene: .; clone size: .; CDR3 DNA: TGTGCCTGGAACACAGGGAAACATAATTCACCCCTCCACTTT; CDR3 protein: CAWNTGKHNSPLHF
V gene: TRBV5-6; J gene: TRBJ1-6; D gene: .; clone size: .; CDR3 DNA: TGTGCCAGCAGCTTAAGGACAGCCAGCTCCTATAATTCACCCCTCCACTTT; CDR3 protein: CASSLRTASSYNSPLHF
V gene: TRBV15; J gene: TRBJ1-2; D gene: TRBD1; clone size: .; CDR3 DNA: TGTGCCACCAGCAGAAGACGGACAGGGGAAGGCTACACCTTC; CDR3 protein: CATSRRRTGEGYTF